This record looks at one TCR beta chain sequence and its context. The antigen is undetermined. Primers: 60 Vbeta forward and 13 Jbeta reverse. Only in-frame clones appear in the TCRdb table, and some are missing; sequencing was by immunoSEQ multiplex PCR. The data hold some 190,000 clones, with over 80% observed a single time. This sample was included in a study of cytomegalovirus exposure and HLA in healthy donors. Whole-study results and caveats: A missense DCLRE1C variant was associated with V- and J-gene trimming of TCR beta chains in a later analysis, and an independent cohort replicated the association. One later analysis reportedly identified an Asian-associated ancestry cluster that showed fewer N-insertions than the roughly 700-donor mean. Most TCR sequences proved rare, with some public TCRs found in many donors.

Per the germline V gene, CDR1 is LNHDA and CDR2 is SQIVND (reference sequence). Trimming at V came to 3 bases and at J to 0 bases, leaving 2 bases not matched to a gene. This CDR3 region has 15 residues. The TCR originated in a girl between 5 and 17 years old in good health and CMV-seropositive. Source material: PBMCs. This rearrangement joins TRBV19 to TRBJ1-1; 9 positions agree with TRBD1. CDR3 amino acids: CASSIRQGVNTEAFF. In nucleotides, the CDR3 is TGTGCCAGTAGTATTCGACAGGGGGTGAACACTGAAGCTTTCTTT.